Below are 26 T cell receptor beta chains sequenced from a single sample in a study of CD8+ T cells in alopecia areata. Sequencing used cDNA as its template, made by extracting RNA and reverse transcribing it. Clones were read by immunoSEQ multiplex PCR, and TCRdb kept only the in-frame ones, dropping some. The sample lists roughly 170,000 clones, over 50% occurring once. The specimen comprised CD4+ T cells sorted from blood, sampled at week 0. All receptors derive from a human donor with alopecia areata.

The sample holds one count of this clone. The V call is TRBV30, the J call TRBJ1-1; the D is unclear. V lost 2 bases and J lost 3, with 10 bases in between. This CDR3 has 13 residues. Germline assignment: CDR1 GTSNPN and CDR2 SVGIG (reference sequence). For the CDR3, the DNA is TGTGCCTGGAGTAAACCCCCAGACACTGAAGCTTTCTTT. Its translation is CAWSKPPDTEAFF.

V gene TRBV4-1 combines with J gene TRBJ2-5, with D unclear. Germline V gives CDR1 MGHRA, CDR2 YSYEKL. V was cut by 0 bases and J by 5 bases, with 10 bases left in between. This CDR3 region has 14 residues. The CDR3 loop reads CASSQDAALETQYF. DNA for the CDR3: TGCGCCAGCAGCCAAGACGCCGCCTTGGAGACCCAGTACTTC.

This sequence joins TRBV7-8 and TRBJ1-2, with D possibly TRBD1 on 5 matching bases. The CDR3 runs 13 residues. Trimming removed 4 bases from V and 4 bases from J, with 10 bases in between. Germline V lookup: CDR1 SGHVS, CDR2 FQNEAQ. The CDR3 DNA sequence: TGTGCCAGCAGCTCCCGGGACGGCTATGGCTACACCTTC. Its protein is CASSSRDGYGYTF.

V gene TRBV28 combines with J gene TRBJ2-5; 10 bases agree with TRBD1. Germline CDR1 reads MDHEN; CDR2 reads SYDVKM. This CDR3 is built from 16 residues. The trim removed 6 bases at V and 4 bases at J, leaving 11 bases unmatched. CDR3 coding DNA: TGTGCCAGCAGACCGACAGGGGGCGTATCAGGAGAGACCCAGTACTTC. Protein: CASRPTGGVSGETQYF. The full variable domain, its missing parts supplied by reference TRBV28 and TRBJ2-5, is DVKVTQSSRYLVKRTGEKVFLECVQDMDHENMFWYRQDPGLGLRLIYFSYDVKMKEKGDIPEGYSVSREKKERFSLILESASTNQTSMYLCASRPTGGVSGETQYFGPGTRLLVL.

V usage is TRBV6-5 and J usage is TRBJ2-3, with D perhaps TRBD1 (6 bases). Between the trimmed V and J ends, which lost 5 bases and 6 bases, there was a span of 15 bases. The germline gives CDR1 MNHEY, CDR2 SVGAGI. This CDR3 has 14 amino acids. CDR3 in DNA: TGTGCCAGCAGTCGGGACAATGGAGCGGATACGCAGTATTTT. Protein product: CASSRDNGADTQYF.

This clone was seen a few times. The chain recombines TRBV7-9 with TRBJ2-7; tentatively, D is TRBD1 (6 bases). Germline values: CDR1 SEHNR, CDR2 FQNEAQ (reference sequence). The V end lost 0 bases, the J end lost 6 bases, and 9 bases lay between the germline ends. The CDR3 has 13 residues. This CDR3 is CASSLAAGAEQYF. CDR3 sequence (DNA): TGTGCCAGCAGCTTAGCGGCAGGGGCCGAGCAGTACTTC.

This clone was observed once. The V gene is TRBV29-1, the J gene TRBJ2-7, with TRBD1 matching 10 bases. Per germline, CDR1 SQVTM and CDR2 ANQGSEA. This CDR3 spans 12 amino acids. The ends lost 8 bases at V and 6 bases at J; junction bases unmatched: 7. The CDR3 sequence: CSSSGTGAEQYF. The CDR3 DNA follows: TGCAGCTCGTCCGGGACAGGGGCCGAGCAGTACTTC.

This sequence joins TRBV7-8 and TRBJ2-2, with D possibly TRBD2 on 6 matching bases. Between the trimmed V and J ends, which lost 6 bases and 2 bases, there was a span of 10 bases. The germline CDR1 and CDR2 sequences are SGHVS and FQNEAQ. The CDR3 is 14 residues long. This CDR3 is CASRPGSNTGELFF. The CDR3 DNA reads TGTGCCAGCAGGCCCGGGAGCAACACCGGGGAGCTGTTTTTT.

CDR3 nucleotides: TGCAGCGTTAGGGAGGGGGGAAGCAATCAGCCCCAGCATTTT. Translating gives CSVREGGSNQPQHF. The rearrangement links TRBV29-1 to TRBJ1-5, with D perhaps matching TRBD1 (6 bases). Between the trimmed V and J ends, which lost 5 bases and 1 base, there was a span of 12 bases. Germline assignment: CDR1 SQVTM and CDR2 ANQGSEA. CDR3 length: 14 residues.

This clone appeared many times. The CDR3 bases are TGTGCCAGCAGCCCGAGCCCGGCAGGAGCGGCCAAAAACATTCAGTACTTC. Amino acid sequence: CASSPSPAGAAKNIQYF. The chain uses TRBV7-6 and TRBJ2-4; D not resolved. This CDR3 region has 17 residues. V lost 5 bases and J 1 base, leaving 18 bases between the germline ends. Germline lookup yields CDR1 SGHVS and CDR2 FNYEAQ.

The chain is built from TRBV29-1 and TRBJ1-1; D uncertain. The CDR3 spans 15 residues. Trimming shortened V by 4 bases and J by 3 bases, and 18 bases separated the two germline ends. Germline CDR1 reads SQVTM; CDR2 reads ANQGSEA. CDR3 DNA sequence: TGCAGCGTTGCCTTTTTGGGGTCTCAGGACACTGAAGCTTTCTTT. The encoded protein is CSVAFLGSQDTEAFF.

Worth noting for this clone: This sample includes further DNA sequences coding for the same CDR3. This chain joins TRBV5-1 and TRBJ2-5; 9 bases align to TRBD1. This CDR3 has 14 amino acids. After removal of 5 bases from V and 2 bases from J, the junction contained 4 bases not matched to a gene. Germline V gene sequence: CDR1 SGHRS, CDR2 YFSETQ. CDR3 nucleotides: TGCGCCAGCAGTCGGACAGGGGCACAAGAGACCCAGTACTTC. Amino acid sequence: CASSRTGAQETQYF.

A few counts support this clone. The chain is built from TRBV27 and TRBJ1-6; unclear D gene. The length of the CDR3 is 15 residues. The germline gives CDR1 MNHEY, CDR2 SMNVEV (reference sequence). Between the trimmed V and J ends, which lost 0 bases and 10 bases, there was a span of 13 bases. CDR3 sequence reads: CASSLSLGLRSPLHF. CDR3 DNA: TGTGCCAGCAGTTTATCCCTAGGGCTAAGATCACCCCTCCACTTT.

This clone was observed once. The chain has TRBV2 and TRBJ1-6; the D gene is possibly TRBD1 (6 bases). This CDR3 is built from 15 residues. From germline, CDR1 is SNHLY and CDR2 FYNNEI. Trimming removed 5 bases from V and 1 base from J, with 9 bases in between. The CDR3 DNA follows: TGTGCCAGCAGTCCACAGGGATCCTATAATTCACCCCTCCACTTT. Amino acids: CASSPQGSYNSPLHF.

The rearrangement uses TRBV29-1 and TRBJ2-7; 8 bases line up with TRBD1. The CDR3 is made up of 14 amino acids. Trimming removed 0 bases from V and 6 bases from J; junction bases left unmatched: 7. Germline V gene lookup returns CDR1 SQVTM and CDR2 ANQGSEA. The CDR3 loop is CSVEDGQGASEQYF. The DNA of the CDR3 is TGCAGCGTTGAAGATGGGCAGGGGGCTAGCGAGCAGTACTTC.

V gene TRBV7-2 combines with J gene TRBJ2-5; D may match TRBD1 or TRBD2 (5 bases each). Trimming took off 0 bases at V and 5 bases at J, with 13 bases between the two ends. The CDR3 consists of 15 residues. Germline V gene data show CDR1 as SGHTA and CDR2 as FQGNSA. As DNA, the CDR3 is TGTGCCAGCAGCTTAGCAGCGTTCGAGGGGGAGACCCAGTACTTC. Its protein is CASSLAAFEGETQYF. The entire variable domain, with the rest obtained from reference TRBV7-2 and TRBJ2-5, is as follows: GAGVSQSPSNKVTEKGKDVELRCDPISGHTALYWYRQSLGQGLEFLIYFQGNSAPDKSGLPSDRFSAERTGGSVSTLTIQRTQQEDSAVYLCASSLAAFEGETQYFGPGTRLLVL.

This clone was picked up a small number of times. This rearrangement joins TRBV18 to TRBJ1-6; TRBD1 aligns across 11 bases. Germline-derived CDR1 and CDR2 are KGHSH and LQKENI. CDR3 length equals 15 residues. V lost 3 bases and J lost 8; bases outside the gene matches: 3. For the CDR3, the DNA is TGTGCCAGCTCACCCCTGGGACAGGGGGATTCACCCCTCCACTTT. Translated, it gives CASSPLGQGDSPLHF.

The V gene is TRBV29-1, the J gene TRBJ2-7; 11 bases are shared with TRBD2. This CDR3 comprises 16 residues. Germline CDR1 reads SQVTM; CDR2 reads ANQGSEA. V trimming: 2 bases; J trimming: 1 base; junction bases outside the gene matches: 7. CDR3: CSVEPILAGVSYEQYF. The DNA of the CDR3 is TGCAGCGTTGAACCCATACTAGCGGGGGTGTCCTACGAGCAGTACTTC.

This clone has only a few counts. This CDR3 reads CASGLSTESYEQYF. The CDR3 nucleotides read TGTGCTAGTGGTTTGAGTACAGAGTCCTACGAGCAGTACTTC. This chain links TRBV12-5 with TRBJ2-7; D not certain. Per germline, CDR1 LGHNT and CDR2 FRNRAP. This CDR3 has 14 residues. V lost 2 bases to trimming and J lost 1 base, with 9 bases between them. The variable domain in full, with the rest retrieved from reference TRBV12-5 and TRBJ2-7, is DARVTQTPRHKVTEMGQEVTMRCQPILGHNTVFWYRQTMMQGLELLAYFRNRAPLDDSGMPKDRFSAEMPDATLATLKIQPSEPRDSAVYFCASGLSTESYEQYFGPGTRLTVT.

This sequence joins TRBV29-1 and TRBJ2-3, with 11 bases lining up with TRBD2. Germline CDR1 and CDR2: SQVTM and ANQGSEA. CDR3 length equals 15 residues. Germline trimming cut 4 bases from V and 4 bases from J; bases unmatched to any gene: 7. The CDR3 DNA is TGCAGCGTTGTGATAGCGGGGGGGATGGCAGATACGCAGTATTTT. It encodes CSVVIAGGMADTQYF.

The chain is built from TRBV15 and TRBJ1-4, with 8 bases that match TRBD1. The CDR3 length is 17 residues. Per germline, CDR1 LNHNV and CDR2 YYDKDF (reference sequence). V lost 0 bases and J lost 8; bases outside the gene matches: 11. The CDR3 nucleotides read TGTGCCACCAGCAGAGATCCGGACAGGGCCGGAGGGGAAAAACTGTTTTTT. Its translation is CATSRDPDRAGGEKLFF. The full variable domain, in which reference TRBV15 and TRBJ1-4 provide the parts outside the CDR3, is DAMVIQNPRYQVTQFGKPVTLSCSQTLNHNVMYWYQQKSSQAPKLLFHYYDKDFNNEADTPDNFQSRRPNTSFCFLDIRSPGLGDTAMYLCATSRDPDRAGGEKLFFGSGTQLSVL.

J is TRBJ1-2 and V is TRBV2, with D unclear. The V gene's germline CDR1 is SNHLY and CDR2 FYNNEI. The V gene lost 1 base and the J gene lost 1 base, with 10 bases spanning the gap. The CDR3 loop spans 15 amino acids. The DNA of the CDR3 is TGTGCCAGCAGTGAAGATGGGCTTCTTAACTATGGCTACACCTTC. It is translated as CASSEDGLLNYGYTF.

The V gene is TRBV29-1, the J gene TRBJ2-1; maybe TRBD1 (6 bases). With 5 bases removed from V and 5 bases from J, the gap between germline ends came to 10 bases. Germline loops: CDR1 SQVTM, CDR2 ANQGSEA. This CDR3 spans 12 amino acids. The CDR3 sequence: CSVHRADNEQFF. For the CDR3, the DNA is TGCAGCGTTCACAGGGCCGACAATGAGCAGTTCTTC.

In its sample, this clone was seen once. The chain uses TRBV4-1 and TRBJ1-6; TRBD1 matches at 7 bases. CDR1 MGHRA and CDR2 YSYEKL come from the germline V gene. This CDR3 is 14 amino acids long. V lost 3 bases, J lost 9 bases, and 5 bases stayed unmatched. The CDR3 region is CASSHVNRGSPLHF. As DNA, the CDR3 is TGCGCCAGCAGCCATGTGAACAGGGGTTCACCCCTCCACTTT.

This clone showed up just a few times. The chain couples TRBV6-5 to TRBJ1-6; no clear D gene. Between the trimmed V and J ends, which lost 6 bases and 4 bases, there was a span of 13 bases. Germline values: CDR1 MNHEY, CDR2 SVGAGI. This CDR3 has 15 amino acids. In DNA, the CDR3 is TGTGCCAGCAGCTCTACCCTCCCGTATAATTCACCCCTCCACTTT. Amino acid sequence: CASSSTLPYNSPLHF.

This clone was counted between two and nine times. This rearrangement joins TRBV11-2 to TRBJ1-2; no firm D call. Per the germline V gene, CDR1 is SGHAT and CDR2 is FQNNGV. The CDR3 covers 15 residues. Trimming stripped 0 bases from V and 0 bases from J, with 8 bases between. The CDR3 DNA follows: TGTGCCAGCAGCTTAGATCTGGGAGCTAACTATGGCTACACCTTC. Its protein product is CASSLDLGANYGYTF.